Listed below are T cell receptor beta chains from one sample, sequenced in a study of blood T cell repertoires in COVID-19. The table came from immunoSEQ multiplex PCR; TCRdb's copy has only in-frame clones and leaves some out. This table holds about 130,000 clones, less than 90% found once. What was sequenced was PBMCs or T cells enriched from blood (not recorded which). The receptors shown here come from a young man who had recovered from COVID-19. The CDR3 runs from the conserved cysteine through the conserved F or W. The order of the fields is V gene, CDR3 length, clone size, J gene, D gene, CDR3 protein, CDR3 DNA. The D gene is left open where the match is weak. The size field is filled for only some rows; it gives once, few, many or a size class.

TRBV6-1	15	NA	TRBJ2-5	TRBD2	CASSEGGGGAETQYF	TGTGCCAGCAGTGAAGGGGGCGGGGGGGCAGAGACCCAGTACTTC
TRBV7-9	15	large	TRBJ2-1	NA	CASSDSLTEYNEQFF	TGTGCCAGCAGCGACAGTCTTACAGAATACAATGAGCAGTTCTTC
TRBV7-3	12	NA	TRBJ1-1	NA	CASSPGGTEAFF	TGTGCCAGCAGCCCTGGGGGGACTGAAGCTTTCTTT
TRBV9	12	NA	TRBJ2-5	NA	CASSRSGETQYF	TGTGCCAGCAGTCGTAGTGGAGAGACCCAGTACTTC
TRBV5-6	13	many	TRBJ2-3	TRBD2	CASINAGADTQYF	TGTGCCAGCATCAACGCGGGGGCAGATACGCAGTATTTT
TRBV27	16	NA	TRBJ2-3	NA	CASSAMTTTGRDTQYF	TGTGCCAGCAGTGCCATGACAACCACCGGGAGAGATACGCAGTATTTT
TRBV5-6	16	NA	TRBJ2-2	TRBD2	CASGGLAHKNTGELFF	TGTGCCAGCGGGGGACTAGCCCACAAGAACACCGGGGAGCTGTTTTTT
TRBV21-1	15	NA	TRBJ1-5	NA	CASRHRTVRNQPQHF	TGTGCCAGCAGGCATAGGACAGTCCGAAATCAGCCCCAGCATTTT
TRBV19	14	few	TRBJ1-1	NA	CASSIYLPGAEAFF	TGTGCCAGTAGTATTTACCTCCCCGGAGCTGAAGCTTTCTTT
TRBV6-6	11	NA	TRBJ2-1	NA	CASRADAPLFF	TGTGCCAGCAGAGCTGATGCCCCACTGTTCTTC
TRBV11-3	13	NA	TRBJ1-1	NA	CASSQGFRTEAFF	TGTGCCAGCAGCCAGGGGTTCCGCACTGAAGCTTTCTTT
TRBV20-1	11	NA	TRBJ2-1	NA	CSARTGTQQFF	TGCAGTGCTAGGACCGGGACACAGCAGTTCTTC
TRBV6-4	17	NA	TRBJ2-5	TRBD1	CASSDPLQGRVQETQYF	TGTGCCAGCAGTGACCCTTTACAGGGGCGAGTTCAAGAGACCCAGTACTTC
TRBV5-1	15	NA	TRBJ2-7	TRBD1	CASSWGQGGTYEQYF	TGCGCCAGCAGCTGGGGACAGGGAGGAACGTACGAGCAGTACTTC
TRBV27	13	NA	TRBJ2-7	TRBD2	CASSFTGGYEQYF	TGTGCCAGCTCGTTTACGGGAGGGTACGAGCAGTACTTC
TRBV27	14	NA	TRBJ1-5	NA	CASNSPRGSQPQHF	TGTGCCAGCAACTCCCCCAGGGGCAGTCAGCCCCAGCATTTT
TRBV24-1	13	NA	TRBJ1-2	NA	CATSDIDGKGYTF	TGTGCCACCAGTGATATCGACGGGAAAGGCTACACCTTC
TRBV4-1	16	NA	TRBJ1-5	TRBD1	CASSPQQGTLNQPQHF	TGCGCCAGCAGCCCACAACAGGGGACCCTCAATCAGCCCCAGCATTTT
TRBV5-1	15	NA	TRBJ2-3	TRBD2	CASRLAGGPPDTQYF	TGCGCCAGCAGACTAGCGGGAGGGCCCCCAGATACGCAGTATTTT
TRBV13	12	NA	TRBJ1-1	NA	CASSLSNTEAFF	TGTGCCAGCAGCTTATCAAACACTGAAGCTTTCTTT
TRBV14	14	NA	TRBJ1-2	TRBD1	CASSRLTGGKGYTF	TGTGCCAGCAGCCGCTTGACAGGGGGCAAAGGCTACACCTTC
TRBV5-1	15	NA	TRBJ1-2	TRBD1	CASSLLSGGAHGYTF	TGCGCCAGCAGCTTGCTCTCAGGGGGCGCCCATGGCTACACCTTC
TRBV2	13	NA	TRBJ1-2	NA	CASRLTAGAGDTF	TGTGCCAGCAGGCTTACGGCAGGGGCCGGGGACACCTTC
TRBV5-1	17	NA	TRBJ1-3	NA	CASSLDVVGASGNTIYF	TGCGCCAGCAGCTTGGATGTGGTGGGGGCCTCTGGAAACACCATATATTTT
TRBV18	16	NA	TRBJ1-3	TRBD1	CASSPTQGAYGNTIYF	TGTGCCAGCTCACCCACACAGGGGGCTTATGGAAACACCATATATTTT